What follows are 24 T cell receptor beta chains derived from one specimen sequenced in a study of radiation and T cells in renal cell carcinoma. The repertoire was sequenced with immunoSEQ multiplex PCR; TCRdb's copy has only in-frame clones and lacks some. Here the sample spans 150,000 or so clones, approximately 87% being singletons. Time point reported: baseline pretreatment blood. As to treatment: 15 Gy SBRT to primary tumor, nephrectomy 4 weeks later. The material sequenced was blood, taken from a patient whose treatment included radiotherapy and nephrectomy. These receptors were collected from a woman aged 50 to 65 with renal cell carcinoma.

The chain is built from TRBV30 and TRBJ2-7; 9 bases align to TRBD1. CDR1 and CDR2 (germline): GTSNPN, SVGIG (reference sequence). This CDR3 contains 15 residues. J was trimmed by 2 bases and V by 2 bases; bases with no gene match: 7. The CDR3 nucleotides read TGTGCCTGGAGTTTGGGACAGGGATCTGCCTACGAGCAGTACTTC. It codes for CAWSLGQGSAYEQYF. The variable domain in full, with the rest retrieved from reference TRBV30 and TRBJ2-7, is SQTIHQWPATLVQPVGSPLSLECTVEGTSNPNLYWYRQAAGRGLQLLFYSVGIGQISSEVPQNLSASRPQDRQFILSSKKLLLSDSGFYLCAWSLGQGSAYEQYFGPGTRLTVT.

The chain joins TRBV5-4 to TRBJ2-7; 15 bases match TRBD2. V lost 6 bases and J lost 5; bases outside the gene matches: 6. CDR1 and CDR2 (germline): SGHNT, YYREEE (reference sequence). The CDR3 runs to 15 residues. The CDR3 here is CASTEGLAGGNEQYF. In DNA, the CDR3 is TGTGCCAGCACCGAGGGACTAGCGGGGGGAAACGAGCAGTACTTC.

V and J are TRBV6-5 and TRBJ2-7; D possibly corresponds to TRBD2 (6 bases). Germline-derived CDR1 and CDR2 are MNHEY and SVGAGI. The CDR3 consists of 14 residues. The V end was cut by 5 bases, the J end by 4 bases, with 15 bases between. CDR3 in DNA: TGTGCCAGCAGTACCGCGGGACCTCGGTACGAGCAGTACTTC. Translating gives CASSTAGPRYEQYF.

V is TRBV15 and J is TRBJ2-7; D could derive from TRBD1 or TRBD2 (6 bases each). With 3 bases removed from V and 3 bases from J, the gap between germline ends came to 12 bases. CDR3 length: 14 residues. Per germline, CDR1 LNHNV and CDR2 YYDKDF (reference sequence). The CDR3 loop reads CATSRAGHHYEQYF. The DNA of the CDR3 is TGTGCCACCAGCAGGGCGGGACACCACTACGAGCAGTACTTC.

The genes are TRBV19 and TRBJ1-1, with 9 bases identical to TRBD1. Germline-derived CDR1 and CDR2 are LNHDA and SQIVND (reference sequence). The CDR3 runs 14 residues. Losses at the gene ends were 7 bases for V and 3 bases for J; bases not matched to a gene: 6. DNA for the CDR3: TGTGCCAGTACCATACGACAGGGGGACACTGAAGCTTTCTTT. It translates to CASTIRQGDTEAFF.

This chain uses TRBV28 with TRBJ2-7; D remains unclear. The CDR3 length is 15 residues. V was cut by 7 bases and J by 6 bases, with 22 bases left in between. Germline V gives CDR1 MDHEN, CDR2 SYDVKM. The CDR3 is CASTTGRSPRFEQYF. The CDR3 region has the DNA TGTGCCAGCACTACGGGTAGGTCGCCTCGATTCGAGCAGTACTTC.

This clone was found a few times. J is TRBJ1-6 and V is TRBV5-1; D not resolved. The CDR3 length is 17 residues. CDR1 is SGHRS, CDR2 YFSETQ, per germline. The V end lost 4 bases, the J end lost 6 bases, and 20 bases lay between the germline ends. The DNA for the CDR3 is TGCGCCAGCAGCCTCGATCGTAGAGGCAGTACTAATTCACCCCTCCACTTT. Residues: CASSLDRRGSTNSPLHF.

The chain links TRBV29-1 to TRBJ2-1; D possibly corresponds to TRBD2 (6 bases). CDR1 SQVTM and CDR2 ANQGSEA come from the germline V gene. V was pared by 3 bases and J by 9 bases, with 18 bases between. The length of the CDR3 is 14 residues. The CDR3 reads CSVDTGTGFFEQFF. CDR3 coding DNA: TGCAGCGTTGACACCGGGACTGGCTTTTTTGAGCAGTTCTTC.

A single count supports this clone. The chain employs TRBV9 and TRBJ2-7; D perhaps matches TRBD2 (5 bases). V lost 4 bases, J lost 1 base, and 12 bases lay in between. Germline CDR1 and CDR2: SGDLS and YYNGEE. The CDR3 is 14 residues long. The CDR3 protein is CASSPGERSYEQYF. DNA of the CDR3: TGTGCCAGCAGCCCTGGGGAGCGTTCCTACGAGCAGTACTTC.

This clone was recorded once. The gene calls are TRBV7-2 and TRBJ2-7; D call uncertain. Trimming shortened V by 5 bases and J by 4 bases, and 15 bases separated the two germline ends. CDR1 is SGHTA and CDR2 is FQGNSA in the germline V gene. There are 14 residues in the CDR3. Here the CDR3 reads CASSPTGSSYEQYF. DNA of the CDR3: TGTGCCAGCAGCCCTACGGGTAGCAGTTACGAGCAGTACTTC.

This clone showed up just a few times. This chain's CDR3 is CASSQEWGQGLEQYF. The DNA for the CDR3 is TGTGCCAGCAGCCAAGAATGGGGACAGGGGCTCGAGCAGTACTTC. The chain joins TRBV14 to TRBJ2-7, with TRBD1 identical over 10 bases. This CDR3 has 15 residues. Germline values: CDR1 SGHDN, CDR2 FVKESK. The V segment lost 0 bases and the J segment 6 bases; nucleotides outside the gene matches: 5. The complete variable domain, with remaining parts taken from reference TRBV14 and TRBJ2-7, reads EAGVTQFPSHSVIEKGQTVTLRCDPISGHDNLYWYRRVMGKEIKFLLHFVKESKQDESGMPNNRFLAERTGGTYSTLKVQPAELEDSGVYFCASSQEWGQGLEQYFGPGTRLTVT.

The V gene is TRBV2, the J gene TRBJ2-3, with no clear D. V was clipped by 11 bases and J by 3 bases, with 15 bases between them. The CDR3 has 13 amino acids. CDR1 is SNHLY, CDR2 FYNNEI, per germline. CDR3 protein: CAHGRSATDTQYF. The CDR3, as DNA: TGTGCCCATGGAAGATCGGCAACAGATACGCAGTATTTT.

A few counts support this clone. The J gene is TRBJ1-1, the V gene TRBV2; tentative D call: TRBD1 (6 bases). Trimming took off 7 bases at V and 3 bases at J, with 18 bases between the two ends. Germline loops: CDR1 SNHLY, CDR2 FYNNEI. CDR3 length: 15 residues. In nucleotides, the CDR3 is TGTGCCAGCAAATCACAGGGCTTGGCGTACACTGAAGCTTTCTTT. This sequence encodes CASKSQGLAYTEAFF.

The chain couples TRBV7-9 to TRBJ2-3, with 7 nucleotides matching TRBD2. V trimming: 2 bases; J trimming: 2 bases; junction bases outside the gene matches: 7. From germline, CDR1 is SEHNR and CDR2 FQNEAQ (reference sequence). The CDR3 length is 16 residues. The CDR3 DNA reads TGTGCCAGCAGCTTAATCCAGCGGGGATACACAGATACGCAGTATTTT. Protein product: CASSLIQRGYTDTQYF.

This sequence joins TRBV2 and TRBJ1-2; D is unclear. CDR1 is SNHLY, CDR2 FYNNEI, per germline. There are 13 residues in the CDR3. V lost 4 bases and J 4 bases, leaving 10 bases between the germline ends. DNA of the CDR3: TGTGCCAGCAGTGTCCGTGGGGTCTATGGCTACACCTTC. This translates into CASSVRGVYGYTF.

This chain links TRBV9 with TRBJ2-2; 8 nucleotides align to TRBD2. Germline CDR1 SGDLS, CDR2 YYNGEE. The length of the CDR3 is 16 residues. With V trimmed by 3 bases and J by 5 bases, 9 bases remained unmatched. This chain's CDR3 is CASSAAAGESTGELFF. The CDR3 region has the DNA TGTGCCAGCAGCGCCGCAGCGGGAGAAAGTACCGGGGAGCTGTTTTTT.

V usage is TRBV5-1 and J usage is TRBJ2-7, with 8 bases matching TRBD2. This CDR3 has 15 residues. CDR1 and CDR2 (germline): SGHRS, YFSETQ. Losses at the gene ends were 0 bases for V and 5 bases for J; bases not matched to a gene: 7. CDR3 region: CASSLGPAGDNEQYF. CDR3 DNA: TGCGCCAGCAGCTTGGGTCCAGCGGGAGACAACGAGCAGTACTTC.

This chain uses TRBV9 with TRBJ1-1; perhaps TRBD1 as D (6 bases). The V gene's germline CDR1 is SGDLS and CDR2 YYNGEE. The CDR3 contains 15 residues. The germline V and J ends were trimmed by 0 bases and 5 bases, with 14 bases remaining between them. The CDR3 coding sequence is TGTGCCAGCAGCGTAGAGGTGACAGGCGGGACTGAAGCTTTCTTT. Its translation is CASSVEVTGGTEAFF.

The chain couples TRBV5-1 to TRBJ1-3; D ambiguous. Germline V CDR1 and CDR2: SGHRS, YFSETQ. V was clipped by 0 bases and J by 0 bases, with 4 bases between them. The CDR3 loop spans 14 amino acids. The CDR3 sequence: CASSLVPSGNTIYF. The CDR3 region has the DNA TGCGCCAGCAGCTTGGTTCCCTCTGGAAACACCATATATTTT. The whole variable domain, filled in from reference TRBV5-1 and TRBJ1-3, reads KAGVTQTPRYLIKTRGQQVTLSCSPISGHRSVSWYQQTPGQGLQFLFEYFSETQRNKGNFPGRFSGRQFSNSRSEMNVSTLELGDSALYLCASSLVPSGNTIYFGEGSWLTVV.

The rearrangement links TRBV15 to TRBJ1-1; perhaps TRBD1 as D (6 bases). Trimming removed 5 bases from V and 4 bases from J, with 14 bases in between. This CDR3 is 14 amino acids long. Looked up from germline, CDR1 is LNHNV and CDR2 is YYDKDF (reference sequence). The CDR3 DNA follows: TGTGCCACCAGCGAATACTTAGGGGGCACTGAAGCTTTCTTT. Translating it yields CATSEYLGGTEAFF.

J is TRBJ2-5 and V is TRBV9, with D maybe TRBD2 (5 bases). Per the germline V gene, CDR1 is SGDLS and CDR2 is YYNGEE. V was trimmed by 4 bases and J by 0 bases, leaving 10 bases between them. This CDR3 is 14 amino acids long. In DNA form, the CDR3 reads TGTGCCAGCAGCCCCGGACTGGACCAAGAGACCCAGTACTTC. Amino acid sequence: CASSPGLDQETQYF.

This clone is a singleton in its sample. CDR3 amino acids: CASSVDRGSYEQYF. As DNA, the CDR3 is TGTGCCAGCAGCGTGGACAGGGGCTCCTACGAGCAGTACTTC. The chain links TRBV9 to TRBJ2-7; 9 nucleotides match TRBD1. Looked up from germline, CDR1 is SGDLS and CDR2 is YYNGEE. The CDR3 spans 14 residues. Losses at the gene ends were 2 bases for V and 0 bases for J; bases not matched to a gene: 0.

This clone has more than one count but fewer than ten. An end of the junction differs from the germline gene, which may be a read error. The V call is TRBV18, the J call TRBJ1-2; 9 positions match TRBD1. The CDR3 spans 15 residues. Germline V gene lookup returns CDR1 KGHSH and CDR2 LQKENI. Written as DNA, the CDR3 is TGTGCCAGCTCACCGGAGGGACAGGGTTACGATGGCCACACCTTC. Residues: CASSPEGQGYDGHTF.

The chain recombines TRBV2 with TRBJ2-7; D may match TRBD1 or TRBD2 (5 bases each). The V gene lost 4 bases and the J gene lost 0 bases, with 13 bases spanning the gap. The V gene's germline CDR1 is SNHLY and CDR2 FYNNEI. The CDR3 has 15 residues. The CDR3 coding sequence is TGTGCCAGCAGTGGGTGGGACGTAGACTCCTACGAGCAGTACTTC. Translated, it gives CASSGWDVDSYEQYF.